A selection of T cell receptor beta chains follows, all from one sample in a study of cytomegalovirus exposure and HLA in healthy donors. Sequencing was performed with immunoSEQ multiplex PCR; in TCRdb, only in-frame clones are kept and a portion is missing. The table records around 200,000 clones, 75% to 80% of them present only once. Sequenced material: PBMCs. These TCRs come from a male donor in good health and CMV-seronegative. Each CDR3 is given with its conserved first and last residue. The D gene is left open where the match is weak. Where a row states a size, it is once, few, many or the class of an expanded clone; other rows omit it.

CDR3nt: TGTGCCAGCAGCTTGGGAGTACAGTACTTCTGGGACGAGCAGTACTTC
CDR3aa: CASSLGVQYFWDEQYF
j_gene: TRBJ2-7
abundance: .
len: 16
d_gene: .
v_gene: TRBV5-5

CDR3nt: TGTGCCAGCAGTGAGACAGGTACCTACGAGCAGTACTTC
CDR3aa: CASSETGTYEQYF
j_gene: TRBJ2-7
abundance: .
len: 13
d_gene: .
v_gene: TRBV25-1

CDR3nt: TGTGCCAGCAGCTCGGGGACTAGCGGGACCTACGAGCAGTACTTC
CDR3aa: CASSSGTSGTYEQYF
j_gene: TRBJ2-7
abundance: few
len: 15
d_gene: TRBD2
v_gene: TRBV7-2

CDR3nt: TGTGCCAGCAGCTTCACGGGGGGGGGTGAGCAGTTCTTC
CDR3aa: CASSFTGGGEQFF
j_gene: TRBJ2-1
abundance: once
len: 13
d_gene: TRBD2
v_gene: TRBV7-2

CDR3nt: TGCGCCAGCACTTACGACATAACTTCCGGCTACACCTTC
CDR3aa: CASTYDITSGYTF
j_gene: TRBJ1-2
abundance: .
len: 13
d_gene: .
v_gene: TRBV5-1

CDR3nt: TGTGCCAGCAGCTTAGTAATAGCGGGAGGAGGGGCAGATACGCAGTATTTT
CDR3aa: CASSLVIAGGGADTQYF
j_gene: TRBJ2-3
abundance: .
len: 17
d_gene: TRBD2
v_gene: TRBV11-1

CDR3nt: TGTGCCAGCAGAAAACAGGGAGAGAATGGCTACACCTTC
CDR3aa: CASRKQGENGYTF
j_gene: TRBJ1-2
abundance: .
len: 13
d_gene: .
v_gene: TRBV28

CDR3nt: TGCGCCAGCAGCATCCAGGGCACCTACGAGCAGTACTTC
CDR3aa: CASSIQGTYEQYF
j_gene: TRBJ2-7
abundance: .
len: 13
d_gene: .
v_gene: TRBV5-1

CDR3nt: TGTGCCAGCAGCCCCACGGCCGGGGCTTTCTTT
CDR3aa: CASSPTAGAFF
j_gene: TRBJ1-1
abundance: .
len: 11
d_gene: .
v_gene: TRBV7-9

CDR3nt: TGCGCCAGCAGCTTAATTCCAGGGGGTAACTCCTACAATGAGCAGTTCTTC
CDR3aa: CASSLIPGGNSYNEQFF
j_gene: TRBJ2-1
abundance: .
len: 17
d_gene: TRBD1
v_gene: TRBV5-1

CDR3nt: TGTGCCAGCAGTTACCCACGGCAGGGGGTATACAATGAGCAGTTCTTC
CDR3aa: CASSYPRQGVYNEQFF
j_gene: TRBJ2-1
abundance: .
len: 16
d_gene: TRBD1
v_gene: TRBV6-6

CDR3nt: TGTGCCAGCAGCTTAGTCCAGGGCCAAAACACCGGGGAGCTGTTTTTT
CDR3aa: CASSLVQGQNTGELFF
j_gene: TRBJ2-2
abundance: .
len: 16
d_gene: .
v_gene: TRBV11-3

CDR3nt: TGCGCCAGCAGCTTGGACCCCCCCGGGGAGGATGAAAAACTGTTTTTT
CDR3aa: CASSLDPPGEDEKLFF
j_gene: TRBJ1-4
abundance: .
len: 16
d_gene: .
v_gene: TRBV5-1

CDR3nt: TGTGCCAGCAGCTATCCGGGACTAGTGAACACCGGGGAGCTGTTTTTT
CDR3aa: CASSYPGLVNTGELFF
j_gene: TRBJ2-2
abundance: .
len: 16
d_gene: TRBD2
v_gene: TRBV5-4